Presented here are 2 T cell receptor beta chains from one specimen sequenced in a study of regulatory T cells in long-lasting Graves disease. Building of the TCR beta libraries involved iRepertoire HTBI primers and Arm-PCR of CDR3 regions. TCRdb itself ran the multiplex PCR reads through MiXCR, one entry per CDR3 protein. This repertoire shows hundreds of thousands of distinct CDR3 sequences, 22% found once; its top ten account for over 10%. The time point here: persistent/refractory GD, antithyroid drugs over 5 years with positive TRAb. From PBMCs, RNA was extracted and then used to make the TCR library. The sequencing used peripheral blood mononuclear cells (PBMCs), collected when the disease was refractory, from a patient treated with antithyroid drugs. Receptors were obtained from a female donor with Graves disease.

The chain recombines TRBV4-2 with TRBJ1-4; D remains ambiguous. Germline CDR1 and CDR2: LGHNA and YNFKEQ. This CDR3 has 16 amino acids. V dropped 0 bases and J dropped 8 bases, with 16 bases sitting between them. The CDR3 loop reads CASSQDHRYTGEKLFF. CDR3 DNA: TGTGCCAGCAGCCAAGATCACCGGTATACGGGGGAAAAACTGTTTTTT.

This chain joins TRBV30 and TRBJ1-2; D is undetermined. Germline values: CDR1 GTSNPN, CDR2 SVGIG (reference sequence). The CDR3 runs to 12 residues. V dropped 0 bases and J dropped 4 bases, with 6 bases sitting between them. CDR3 nucleotides: TGTGCCTGGAGTGTTCAGACCTATGGCTACACCTTC. Translating gives CAWSVQTYGYTF.